This T cell receptor beta chain was recovered during a study of shared clonotypes between healthy human individuals. The overall study: Three plates each covered CD4 naive and memory; CD8 naive two, CD8 memory one.

V dropped 3 bases and J dropped 2 bases, with 14 bases sitting between them. The CDR3 is made up of 15 amino acids. Germline V gives CDR1 MGHRA, CDR2 YSYEKL. The material for each subset, its genomic DNA, was split evenly across several immunoSEQ plates. Repertoires were generated with immunoSEQ multiplex PCR, while TCRdb's copy carries only in-frame clones and drops some. The repertoire consists of about 2 million clones, with roughly 94% occurring once and the leading ten covering more than 0.1%. Adult donors, all healthy and HIV-negative, had no recent acute infections or vaccinations. Sequencing used naive CD4+ T cells sorted from blood. Subset here: CD45RA+ positively selected. This chain joins TRBV4-1 and TRBJ2-7, with D possibly matching TRBD1 (6 bases). This TCR was recovered from a man younger than 30 in good health. The CDR3 coding sequence is TGCGCCAGCAGCCACATCGGACAGACCCCCTACGAGCAGTACTTC. Encoded protein: CASSHIGQTPYEQYF.